This entry describes one T cell receptor beta chain. This sample stems from a study of blood T cells in healthy people across ages. Then a second PCR, running about 6 to 11 cycles, was carried out with a sample-barcoded 5' primer and a J-beta primer mix. TCRdb called the 5' RACE reads again in MiXCR, with one record for every CDR3 protein. This repertoire shows around 1,700,000 distinct CDR3 sequences, 25% to 30% found once; its top ten account for 7.7%. The CDR3 extends over 18 amino acids. Unmatched junction bases numbered 19, after V lost 8 bases and J lost 7 bases. Germline V gene lookup returns CDR1 MNHNS and CDR2 SASEGT. There were at least 5.5 micrograms of total RNA extracted from every sample.

This clonotype was sampled from a woman aged 30 to 39 in good health. This rearrangement joins TRBV6-1 to TRBJ1-6; 8 bases fit TRBD1. Source material: blood. CDR3 sequence: CASHPWVFSGQVNSPLHF. For the CDR3, the DNA is TGTGCCAGCCACCCGTGGGTTTTCTCGGGACAGGTCAATTCACCCCTCCACTTT.